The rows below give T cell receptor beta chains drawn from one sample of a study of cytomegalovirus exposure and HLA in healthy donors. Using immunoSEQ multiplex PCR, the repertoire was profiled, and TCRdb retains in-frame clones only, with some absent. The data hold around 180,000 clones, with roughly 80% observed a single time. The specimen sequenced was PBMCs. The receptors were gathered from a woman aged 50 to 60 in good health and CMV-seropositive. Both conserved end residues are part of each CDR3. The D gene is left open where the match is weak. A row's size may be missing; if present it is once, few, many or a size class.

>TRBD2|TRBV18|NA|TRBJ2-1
TGTGCCAGCTCACCACCTCTGGGACTAGCGACTAATGAGCAGTTCTTC
CASSPPLGLATNEQFF
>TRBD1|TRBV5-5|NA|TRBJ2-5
TGTGCCAGCAGCTTGACAGGGGTCTACCAAGAGACCCAGTACTTC
CASSLTGVYQETQYF
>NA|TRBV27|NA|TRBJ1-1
TGTGCCAGCAGTTTATTCGTCTACACTGAAGCTTTCTTT
CASSLFVYTEAFF
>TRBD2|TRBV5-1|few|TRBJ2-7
TGCGCCAGCAGCTATGGGGGGGGATTAAGCGAGCAGTACTTC
CASSYGGGLSEQYF
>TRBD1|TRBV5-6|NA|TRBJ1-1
TGTGCCAGCAGCCCCAGGACAGGGAACACTGAAGCTTTCTTT
CASSPRTGNTEAFF
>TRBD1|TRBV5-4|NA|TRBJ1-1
TGTGCCAGCAGCTTAGACAGGGTGAACACTGAAGCTTTCTTT
CASSLDRVNTEAFF
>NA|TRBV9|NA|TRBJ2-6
TGTGCCAGCAGCTCCCGAGGGCGGAGTAGCGAGGTGAGGGCCAACGTCCTGACTTTC
CASSSRGRSSEVRANVLTF
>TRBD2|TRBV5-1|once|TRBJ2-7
TGCGCCAGCAGCCAGACCCTTAGCGGGAGCTCCTACGAGCAGTACTTC
CASSQTLSGSSYEQYF
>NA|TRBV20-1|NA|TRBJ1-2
TGCAGGCCGGGTGGCTACACCTTC
CRPGGYTF
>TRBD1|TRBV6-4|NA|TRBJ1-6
TGTGCCAGCAGTGACTCTGGACAGGGTAGTTCACCCCTCCACTTT
CASSDSGQGSSPLHF
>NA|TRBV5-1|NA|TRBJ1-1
TGCGCCAGCAGCTTCCAACCGGTGGGAGGAAACACTGAAGCTTTCTTT
CASSFQPVGGNTEAFF
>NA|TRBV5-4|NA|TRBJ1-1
TGTGCCAGCAGCTTGGCAGGGGCCCTGAACACTGAAGCTTTCTTT
CASSLAGALNTEAFF
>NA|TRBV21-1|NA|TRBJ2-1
TGTGCCAGCAGAATGGACAGGGGTGGCAATGAGCAGTTCTTC
CASRMDRGGNEQFF
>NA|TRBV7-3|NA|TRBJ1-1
TGTGCCAGCAGTTTGGCCGGGACTCTGAACACTGAAGCTTTCTTT
CASSLAGTLNTEAFF
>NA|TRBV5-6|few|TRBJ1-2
TGTGCCAGCAGGCCCCGACAGTTAGCTAACTATGGCTACACCTTC
CASRPRQLANYGYTF
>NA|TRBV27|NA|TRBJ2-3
TGTGCCAGCAGGCCCCTTAGCGGTTTCACAGATACGCAGTATTTT
CASRPLSGFTDTQYF
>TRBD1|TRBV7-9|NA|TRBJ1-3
TGTGCCAGCAGCTCCGACAGGGCCTCTGGAAACACCATATATTTT
CASSSDRASGNTIYF